This TCR beta chain emerged from a study of T-cell reconstitution after alpha-beta-depleted transplantation in children. General study findings and limits: T-cell counts and diversity were attributed mostly to newly produced T cells one year after transplant. Reportedly, roughly two months post-transplant, alpha-beta T cells arose from several hundred expanded graft clones.

The sample holds a few counts of this clonotype. As yet, its antigen is unknown. Unique molecular identifiers were incorporated into the prepared TCRbeta library. TCRdb re-analysed the PCR reads in MiXCR, keeping a single row per CDR3 protein. Among 200,000 or so distinct CDR3 sequences listed, around 7.7% were seen once. CDR1 is DFQATT and CDR2 is SNEGSKA in the germline V gene (reference sequence). CDR3 length equals 15 residues. V shed 1 base, J shed 4 bases, and the junction held 4 bases outside the gene matches. The sequence was collected from a male patient aged 2-15 years who had a stem cell transplant for acute myeloid leukemia, so the T cells may come from the graft donor. This sample comprised PBMCs, mostly from graft donor cells, obtained 360 days after TCRalphabeta/CD19-depleted stem cell transplant. V is TRBV20-1 and J is TRBJ2-1; 10 nucleotides agree with TRBD1. The CDR3 protein is CSARGRTGGYNEQFF. The CDR3 DNA sequence: TGCAGTGCTAGAGGAAGGACAGGGGGTTACAATGAGCAGTTCTTC.